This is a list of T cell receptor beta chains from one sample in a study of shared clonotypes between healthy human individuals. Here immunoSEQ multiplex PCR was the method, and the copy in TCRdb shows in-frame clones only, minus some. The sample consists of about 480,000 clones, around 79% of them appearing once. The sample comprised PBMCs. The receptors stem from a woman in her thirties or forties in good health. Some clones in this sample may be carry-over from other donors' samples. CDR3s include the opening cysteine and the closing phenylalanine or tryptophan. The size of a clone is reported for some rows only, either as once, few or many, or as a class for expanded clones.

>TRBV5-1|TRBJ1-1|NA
CASSGRVGAEAFF
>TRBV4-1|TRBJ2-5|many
CASSQDGLAGVRETQYF
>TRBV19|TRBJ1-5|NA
CASLEPGQGNQPQHF
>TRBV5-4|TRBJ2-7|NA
CASSSGTSGRRYYEQYF
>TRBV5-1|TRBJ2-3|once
CASSLTSGRVDTQYF
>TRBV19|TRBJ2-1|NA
CASSPGQSSYNEQFF
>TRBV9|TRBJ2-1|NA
CASSGSGTSGDEQFF
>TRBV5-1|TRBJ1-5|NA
CASSLRPGNQPQHF
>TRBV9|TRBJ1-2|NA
CASSVGRGTAYGYTF
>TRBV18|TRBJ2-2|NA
CASSPTAGLAVNTGELFF
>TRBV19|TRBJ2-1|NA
CASRPAGGSLQFF
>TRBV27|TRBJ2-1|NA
CATSGQPSYNEQFF
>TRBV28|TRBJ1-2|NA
CASSLEGAGGGYTF